Below, one T cell receptor beta chain is given with its context. What it recognizes is unknown. This specimen belongs to a study of T cells after yellow fever vaccination. On the study more broadly: Fractions of low cell number were prepared using SMART-Seq v4 Ultra Low Input. Findings and limits, study-wide: Post-booster repertoires contained most primary-vaccination clones again (about 95% CD4, 88% CD8).

V was clipped by 7 bases and J by 2 bases; unmatched bases: 6. The CDR3 length is 14 residues. Germline loops: CDR1 MNHNS, CDR2 SASEGT. By 5'RACE template switching, TCR cDNA was produced, with a universal primer site and UMIs added in the process. TCRdb ran MiXCR on the 5' RACE reads and lists one entry per CDR3 protein. The sample has more than 450,000 distinct CDR3 sequences, around a fifth seen once. The sample here was PBMCs, taken about 21 days after the first yellow fever vaccination. This receptor was identified in a man younger than 35 who received the YFV17D yellow fever vaccine. The chain is built from TRBV6-1 and TRBJ2-3; 7 nucleotides agree with TRBD1. CDR3 coding DNA: TGTGCCAGCATTGAGGGGGCCCCCACAGATACGCAGTATTTT. Translated, it gives CASIEGAPTDTQYF.